Listed here are 21 T cell receptor beta chains from one sample, sequenced in a study of CD8+ T cells in alopecia areata. Sample treatment: oral pan-JAK inhibitor, 5-10 mg twice daily. Extraction of RNA preceded its reverse transcription into cDNA, which served as the sequencing template. Assay used: immunoSEQ multiplex PCR; TCRdb lists only in-frame clones, some missing. Of some 190,000 clones listed, roughly 60% are singletons. The sequencing here drew on CD4+ T cells sorted from blood, taken at week 24, from a patient treated with tofacitinib. These TCRs come from a human donor with alopecia areata.

J is TRBJ1-2 and V is TRBV27, with no clear D. V gave up 6 bases and J gave up 6 bases, with 11 bases separating them. Germline V gene lookup returns CDR1 MNHEY and CDR2 SMNVEV (reference sequence). CDR3 length: 12 residues. The DNA for the CDR3 is TGTGCCAGCAGACACGGAAGTGATGGCTACACCTTC. As protein: CASRHGSDGYTF.

This chain links TRBV15 with TRBJ2-5; 7 bases are a match to TRBD2. The trim removed 0 bases at V and 0 bases at J, leaving 4 bases unmatched. The CDR3 runs to 16 residues. Germline V CDR1 and CDR2: LNHNV, YYDKDF (reference sequence). As DNA, the CDR3 is TGTGCCACCAGCAGAGATCAAGCGGGACACCAAGAGACCCAGTACTTC. Protein sequence: CATSRDQAGHQETQYF.

The chain joins TRBV30 to TRBJ1-4, with D tentatively TRBD1 (5 bases). This CDR3 is built from 14 residues. Germline-derived CDR1 and CDR2 are GTSNPN and SVGIG (reference sequence). V lost 2 bases to trimming and J lost 10 bases, with 17 bases between them. The CDR3 sequence is CAWSRGYDGGKLFF. The CDR3 region has the DNA TGTGCCTGGAGTCGAGGATACGACGGGGGAAAACTGTTTTTT.

The V gene is TRBV19, the J gene TRBJ1-2, with TRBD1 matching 9 bases. The junction had 8 bases not matched to a gene; V was cut back by 7 bases and J by 8 bases. The germline CDR1 and CDR2 sequences are LNHDA and SQIVND (reference sequence). The CDR3 totals 13 residues. The CDR3 sequence: CASTATGGLGYTF. As DNA, the CDR3 is TGTGCCAGTACCGCGACAGGGGGTCTCGGCTACACCTTC.

V gene TRBV11-2 combines with J gene TRBJ1-1; D uncertain. Trimming stripped 5 bases from V and 11 bases from J, with 15 bases between. CDR3 length: 12 residues. The germline gives CDR1 SGHAT, CDR2 FQNNGV. CDR3 protein: CASSTQRGGAFF. CDR3 in DNA: TGTGCCAGCAGCACCCAACGGGGAGGTGCTTTCTTT. Together with reference TRBV11-2 and TRBJ1-1, the CDR3 gives the full variable domain: EAGVAQSPRYKIIEKRQSVAFWCNPISGHATLYWYQQILGQGPKLLIQFQNNGVVDDSQLPKDRFSAERLKGVDSTLKIQPAKLEDSAVYLCASSTQRGGAFFGQGTRLTVV.

The chain links TRBV4-2 to TRBJ2-2; tentative D call: TRBD1 (6 bases). This CDR3 has 16 amino acids. The germline V gene has CDR1 LGHNA and CDR2 YNFKEQ. Trimming shortened V by 0 bases and J by 6 bases, and 14 bases separated the two germline ends. The CDR3 DNA sequence: TGTGCCAGCAGCCAAGATCGGGCAGGGGAAGCCGGGGAGCTGTTTTTT. This translates into CASSQDRAGEAGELFF.

A few counts support this clone. The same CDR3 can be traced to other DNA sequences in this sample. The chain uses TRBV20-1 and TRBJ2-3, with D unclear. Germline lookup yields CDR1 DFQATT and CDR2 SNEGSKA (reference sequence). CDR3 length: 10 amino acids. Trimming stripped 3 bases from V and 6 bases from J, with 4 bases between. CDR3 DNA sequence: TGCAGTGCTAGTAGGGATACGCAGTATTTT. As protein: CSASRDTQYF.

This chain links TRBV30 with TRBJ1-1; perhaps TRBD1 as D (6 bases). The CDR3 is made up of 13 amino acids. V was pared by 7 bases and J by 0 bases, with 12 bases between. The germline V gene has CDR1 GTSNPN and CDR2 SVGIG (reference sequence). The CDR3 here is CAFRGQLNTEAFF. CDR3 sequence (DNA): TGTGCCTTTCGGGGACAATTGAACACTGAAGCTTTCTTT. Variable domain in full (rest from reference TRBV30 and TRBJ1-1): SQTIHQWPATLVQPVGSPLSLECTVEGTSNPNLYWYRQAAGRGLQLLFYSVGIGQISSEVPQNLSASRPQDRQFILSSKKLLLSDSGFYLCAFRGQLNTEAFFGQGTRLTVV.

The rearrangement uses TRBV25-1 and TRBJ1-4, with D possibly matching TRBD1 (5 bases). CDR3 size: 13 residues. Germline CDR1 and CDR2: MGHDK and SYGVNS. The V end lost 8 bases, the J end lost 3 bases, and 10 bases lay between the germline ends. Here the CDR3 DNA reads TGTGCCAGCCTGGGACCGGCTAATGAAAAACTGTTTTTT. The encoded protein is CASLGPANEKLFF.

The gene calls are TRBV15 and TRBJ2-1; D gene uncertain. This CDR3 contains 13 residues. The germline V gene has CDR1 LNHNV and CDR2 YYDKDF (reference sequence). V was trimmed by 1 base and J by 8 bases, leaving 9 bases between them. The CDR3 sequence: CATSRGNPDEQFF. The CDR3 DNA is TGTGCCACCAGCAGAGGGAACCCCGATGAGCAGTTCTTC.

This clone was counted between two and nine times. The chain links TRBV5-1 to TRBJ2-7; 11 nucleotides align to TRBD1. Germline V gene data show CDR1 as SGHRS and CDR2 as YFSETQ. The CDR3 spans 14 residues. Trimming removed 8 bases from V and 3 bases from J; junction bases left unmatched: 7. The CDR3 DNA reads as TGCGCCAGTAAAGGACAGGGGGCCTTCTACGAGCAGTACTTC. Translated: CASKGQGAFYEQYF.

This clone appeared a few times. The V and J genes are TRBV4-1 and TRBJ1-5; D uncertain. The CDR3 contains 15 residues. CDR1 is MGHRA and CDR2 is YSYEKL in the germline V gene. Trimming took off 0 bases at V and 4 bases at J, with 10 bases between the two ends. CDR3 nucleotides: TGCGCCAGCAGCCAAGATCGTCCGGGAAATCAGCCCCAGCATTTT. This encodes CASSQDRPGNQPQHF.

The CDR3 is CASSAEPPGQGAGEQYF. As DNA, the CDR3 is TGCGCCAGCAGCGCGGAACCTCCGGGACAGGGGGCGGGTGAGCAGTACTTC. The V gene is TRBV5-1, the J gene TRBJ2-7; the match to TRBD1 covers 12 bases. The V gene end was trimmed by 4 bases and the J gene end by 7 bases; junction bases not matched to a gene: 15. The CDR3 consists of 17 residues. Germline CDR1 is SGHRS and CDR2 is YFSETQ.

This chain links TRBV4-3 with TRBJ2-2; D might be TRBD2 (7 bases). Germline lookup yields CDR1 LGHNA and CDR2 YSLEER. The V gene lost 0 bases and the J gene lost 7 bases, with 18 bases spanning the gap. The CDR3 spans 17 residues. Here the CDR3 DNA reads TGCGCCAGCAGCCAAGAGGGTTTGGCGGGGGCCCACGGGGAGCTGTTTTTT. Protein: CASSQEGLAGAHGELFF.

The V and J genes are TRBV30 and TRBJ1-1; no reliable D call. V was trimmed by 4 bases and J by 7 bases, leaving 10 bases between them. Germline assignment: CDR1 GTSNPN and CDR2 SVGIG (reference sequence). This CDR3 has 11 residues. CDR3 sequence: CAWNKGIEAFF. The CDR3 DNA follows: TGTGCCTGGAACAAGGGTATTGAAGCTTTCTTT. Drawing the rest from reference TRBV30 and TRBJ1-1, the complete variable domain is SQTIHQWPATLVQPVGSPLSLECTVEGTSNPNLYWYRQAAGRGLQLLFYSVGIGQISSEVPQNLSASRPQDRQFILSSKKLLLSDSGFYLCAWNKGIEAFFGQGTRLTVV.

The gene calls are TRBV29-1 and TRBJ1-1; the D is unclear. Germline V CDR1 and CDR2: SQVTM, ANQGSEA. The CDR3 runs to 13 residues. Trimming took off 2 bases at V and 4 bases at J, with 11 bases between the two ends. CDR3 nucleotides: TGCAGCGTTGAATCCCCAGAGGGCACTGAAGCTTTCTTT. Translated, it gives CSVESPEGTEAFF.

The chain couples TRBV4-3 to TRBJ2-5, with a tentative D call TRBD2 (7 bases). V was cut by 0 bases and J by 6 bases, with 14 bases left in between. The CDR3 is 15 residues long. Germline loops: CDR1 LGHNA, CDR2 YSLEER. CDR3 in DNA: TGCGCCAGCAGCCAAGATTTCGGGGGGCTGAAGACCCAGTACTTC. Its protein is CASSQDFGGLKTQYF.

The chain carries TRBV7-2 and TRBJ2-7; 7 bases fit TRBD2. The V gene end was trimmed by 5 bases and the J gene end by 3 bases; junction bases not matched to a gene: 7. This CDR3 contains 14 residues. Germline CDR1 SGHTA, CDR2 FQGNSA. The CDR3 here is CASSPTGGNYEQYF. The CDR3 region has the DNA TGTGCCAGCAGCCCAACGGGGGGAAACTACGAGCAGTACTTC. The variable domain in full, with the rest retrieved from reference TRBV7-2 and TRBJ2-7, is GAGVSQSPSNKVTEKGKDVELRCDPISGHTALYWYRQSLGQGLEFLIYFQGNSAPDKSGLPSDRFSAERTGGSVSTLTIQRTQQEDSAVYLCASSPTGGNYEQYFGPGTRLTVT.

This clone appeared a few times. V gene TRBV28 combines with J gene TRBJ2-7; D uncertain. V was pared by 6 bases and J by 6 bases, with 18 bases between. Germline CDR1 reads MDHEN; CDR2 reads SYDVKM. CDR3 size: 14 residues. In DNA form, the CDR3 reads TGTGCCAGCAGCGATAACCGTGGGAAGATCGAGCAGTACTTC. It codes for CASSDNRGKIEQYF.

The gene calls are TRBV30 and TRBJ1-6, with D unclear. The CDR3 has 15 residues. Trimming stripped 0 bases from V and 0 bases from J, with 6 bases between. Per the germline V gene, CDR1 is GTSNPN and CDR2 is SVGIG (reference sequence). The CDR3 protein is CAWSVESSYNSPLHF. In DNA, the CDR3 is TGTGCCTGGAGTGTCGAGAGCTCCTATAATTCACCCCTCCACTTT.

The chain has TRBV7-2 and TRBJ2-2; the match to TRBD2 covers 7 bases. Germline assignment: CDR1 SGHTA and CDR2 FQGNSA. Unmatched junction bases numbered 3, after V lost 2 bases and J lost 3 bases. CDR3 length: 15 residues. CDR3 sequence (DNA): TGTGCCAGCAGCTTAACTAGCGATTACACCGGGGAGCTGTTTTTT. Translating gives CASSLTSDYTGELFF.